The sequence of this TCR beta chain was determined in a study of human T cells and chemical hapten exposure. The length of the CDR3 is 13 residues. The V gene lost 8 bases and the J gene lost 4 bases, with 14 bases spanning the gap. Per the germline V gene, CDR1 is MNHEY and CDR2 is SVGEGT. TCRdb re-analysed the RACE reads in MiXCR, keeping a single row per CDR3 protein. The table has 84,000 or so distinct CDR3 sequences, roughly 10% seen once. Many counts were recorded for this clonotype. Documented time point: patch test 2, 6 weeks after DPC sensitization. This sample's treatment: therapeutic diphenylcyclopropenone sensitization with weekly scalp DPC.

The chain joins TRBV6-2 or TRBV6-3 to TRBJ1-2; D not certain. The starting material was whole blood, obtained in connection with sensitization to the hapten diphenylcyclopropenone (DPC). The TCR was taken from a woman in her twenties or thirties with alopecia areata. Some clones in this sample may be carry-over from other donors' samples. CDR3 sequence (DNA): TGTGCCAGCGGGAGTGCAGCTGTCTATGGCTACACCTTC. Its protein product is CASGSAAVYGYTF.